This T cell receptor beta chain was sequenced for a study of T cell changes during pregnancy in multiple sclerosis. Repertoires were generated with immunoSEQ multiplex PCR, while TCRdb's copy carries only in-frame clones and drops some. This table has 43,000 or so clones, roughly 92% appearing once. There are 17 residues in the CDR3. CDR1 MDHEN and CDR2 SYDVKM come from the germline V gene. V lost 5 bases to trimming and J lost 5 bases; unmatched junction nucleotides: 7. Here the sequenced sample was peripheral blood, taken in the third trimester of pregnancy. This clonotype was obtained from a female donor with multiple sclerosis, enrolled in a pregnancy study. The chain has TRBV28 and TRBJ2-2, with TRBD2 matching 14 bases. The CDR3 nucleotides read TGTGCCAGCAGTGAACTGGGACTAGCGGGGGAGACCGGGGAGCTGTTTTTT. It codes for CASSELGLAGETGELFF.